This T cell receptor (beta chain) was captured by sequencing in a study of cytomegalovirus exposure and HLA in healthy donors. With 60 Vbeta and 13 Jbeta primers, the PCR was carried out. Profiled with immunoSEQ multiplex PCR; TCRdb holds only in-frame clones, not every one. This table has about 130,000 clones, less than 85% appearing once. V was cut by 0 bases and J by 0 bases, with 6 bases left in between. The CDR3 consists of 14 residues. Germline CDR1 SGHDT, CDR2 YYEEEE. This TCR was sampled from a man aged 30 to 39 in good health and CMV-seropositive. The specimen sequenced was PBMCs. The chain uses TRBV5-6 and TRBJ1-1; D is uncertain. CDR3 protein: CASSLVPLNTEAFF. The CDR3 nucleotides read TGTGCCAGCAGCTTGGTCCCATTGAACACTGAAGCTTTCTTT.